These 27 T cell receptor beta chains share one sample of origin, sequenced in a study of blood T cell repertoires in COVID-19. Profiled with immunoSEQ multiplex PCR; TCRdb holds only in-frame clones, not every one. The sample comprises roughly 150,000 clones, approximately 90% of which are singletons, and around 5% rests with the top ten. Sequencing was done on a sample of peripheral blood. The receptors were sampled from a human donor in a cohort sampled during active COVID-19.

V and J are TRBV6-5 and TRBJ2-7; TRBD2 aligns across 7 bases. The J segment lost 5 bases and the V segment lost 6 bases, leaving 7 bases of the junction unmatched. The germline V gene has CDR1 MNHEY and CDR2 SVGAGI. This CDR3 has 13 amino acids. CDR3 coding DNA: TGTGCCAGCAGATCTCCCGGGAGGCACGAGCAGTACTTC. It encodes CASRSPGRHEQYF.

The chain is built from TRBV10-3 and TRBJ2-2, with D tentatively TRBD1 (6 bases). The CDR3 totals 14 residues. V gave up 10 bases and J gave up 7 bases, with 19 bases separating them. Germline loops: CDR1 ENHRY, CDR2 SYGVKD. The CDR3 coding sequence is TGTGCCACCCACCAGGGGTGGAGTGGCGGGGAGCTGTTTTTT. It translates to CATHQGWSGGELFF.

This clone has only a few counts. The genes are TRBV10-3 and TRBJ2-7; D remains unclear. Trimming stripped 6 bases from V and 0 bases from J, with 12 bases between. CDR1 and CDR2 from the germline V gene are ENHRY and SYGVKD. The CDR3 length is 14 residues. The CDR3 nucleotides are TGTGCCATCAGGAAGAGAGCCGACTCCTACGAGCAGTACTTC. Translation gives CAIRKRADSYEQYF.

The J gene is TRBJ1-2, the V gene TRBV6-5; 10 bases match TRBD1. Germline CDR1 reads MNHEY; CDR2 reads SVGAGI. V shed 6 bases and J 3 bases; nucleotides not matched to a gene: 7. The CDR3 length is 15 residues. CDR3 DNA sequence: TGTGCCAGCAGCGCCAAGACAGGGGGCGACTATGGCTACACCTTC. This gives the protein CASSAKTGGDYGYTF.

The chain couples TRBV28 to TRBJ2-5, with D maybe TRBD2 (6 bases). Germline values: CDR1 MDHEN, CDR2 SYDVKM. V lost 6 bases, J lost 5 bases, and 19 bases lay in between. CDR3 size: 15 residues. The CDR3 here is CASSPGTSDLETQYF. CDR3 coding DNA: TGTGCCAGCAGCCCCGGGACTTCAGATCTGGAGACCCAGTACTTC.

This clone was observed once. The chain joins TRBV29-1 to TRBJ2-7, with 7 bases identical to TRBD1. Germline V gene lookup returns CDR1 SQVTM and CDR2 ANQGSEA. With V trimmed by 6 bases and J by 9 bases, 8 bases remained unmatched. The CDR3 length is 11 residues. CDR3 sequence: CSVQRQGGQYF. The CDR3 DNA reads TGCAGCGTCCAGAGACAGGGTGGGCAGTACTTC.

The chain couples TRBV7-8 to TRBJ2-6; 14 bases align to TRBD2. V dropped 5 bases and J dropped 0; count of bases not matched to a gene: 12. The CDR3 sequence is 21 residues long. Germline-derived CDR1 and CDR2 are SGHVS and FQNEAQ. In DNA form, the CDR3 reads TGTGCCAGCAGCGGGGTGGGACTAGCGGGGGTCCTTAGCTCTGGGGCCAACGTCCTGACTTTC. It encodes CASSGVGLAGVLSSGANVLTF.

V gene TRBV28 combines with J gene TRBJ1-2; 8 positions match TRBD1. CDR3 size: 14 residues. Trimming took 4 bases from V and 5 from J; bases not matched to a gene: 6. Germline V CDR1 and CDR2: MDHEN, SYDVKM. This CDR3 is CASSSGQDFYGYTF. CDR3 DNA sequence: TGTGCCAGCAGTTCGGGACAGGACTTTTATGGCTACACCTTC.

The chain employs TRBV13 and TRBJ2-7, with 12 bases fitting TRBD2. The CDR3 has 16 residues. CDR1 is PRHDT and CDR2 is FYEKMQ in the germline V gene (reference sequence). Losses at the gene ends were 3 bases for V and 4 bases for J; bases not matched to a gene: 7. In nucleotides, the CDR3 is TGTGCCAGCAGCTTCTGGACTAGCGGGAACGAGTACGAGCAGTACTTC. Amino acid sequence: CASSFWTSGNEYEQYF.

This chain links TRBV2 with TRBJ1-6, with TRBD1 matching 9 bases. With V trimmed by 0 bases and J by 0 bases, 9 bases remained unmatched. The CDR3 covers 20 residues. In germline, CDR1 is SNHLY, CDR2 FYNNEI. As DNA, the CDR3 is TGTGCCAGCAGTGAAGCGCGGGGACAGGGAAAGAGCTCCTATAATTCACCCCTCCACTTT. It specifies CASSEARGQGKSSYNSPLHF.

This chain uses TRBV4-1 with TRBJ2-7; 7 bases are a match to TRBD2. CDR1 and CDR2 from the germline V gene are MGHRA and YSYEKL. CDR3 length equals 14 residues. V lost 4 bases and J lost 4; bases outside the gene matches: 7. The CDR3 DNA sequence: TGCGCCAGCAGCCTTTTGGCGGGAGCTTACGAGCAGTACTTC. This encodes CASSLLAGAYEQYF.

The CDR3 here is CASSQGPGRTDYEQYF. CDR3 bases: TGCGCCAGCAGCCAAGGGCCTGGCAGAACAGATTACGAGCAGTACTTC. The chain carries TRBV4-1 and TRBJ2-7; D is uncertain. Per the germline V gene, CDR1 is MGHRA and CDR2 is YSYEKL. The CDR3 totals 16 residues. V was trimmed by 1 base and J by 4 bases, leaving 17 bases between them.

The chain is built from TRBV4-1 and TRBJ2-7; D remains unclear. This CDR3 contains 14 residues. Looked up from germline, CDR1 is MGHRA and CDR2 is YSYEKL. Between the trimmed V and J ends, which lost 3 bases and 2 bases, there was a span of 11 bases. The CDR3, as DNA: TGCGCCAGCAGCCATGGAACAGATACCTACGAGCAGTACTTC. Its protein product is CASSHGTDTYEQYF.

As DNA, the CDR3 is TGTGCCAGCAGCACCCTAGCGGCCTCCTACGAGCAGTACTTC. This translates into CASSTLAASYEQYF. The chain is built from TRBV7-2 and TRBJ2-7; TRBD2 agrees at 7 bases. Losses at the gene ends were 5 bases for V and 0 bases for J; bases not matched to a gene: 4. The CDR3 has 14 amino acids. CDR1 SGHTA and CDR2 FQGNSA come from the germline V gene.

This clone was detected only once. The CDR3 reads CASSLGDTGGLDGYTF. DNA of the CDR3: TGTGCCAGCAGCTTAGGGGATACAGGGGGACTCGATGGCTACACCTTC. The V gene is TRBV11-2, the J gene TRBJ1-2; 8 bases match TRBD1. The V gene end was trimmed by 1 base and the J gene end by 6 bases; junction bases not matched to a gene: 10. The CDR3 runs to 16 residues. Germline CDR1 is SGHAT and CDR2 is FQNNGV.

This clone has just one count. The CDR3 DNA sequence: TGTGCCAGCAGTTTGACAGGTCGGCATGGCTACACCTTC. It specifies CASSLTGRHGYTF. V gene TRBV28 combines with J gene TRBJ1-2; D may be TRBD1 (6 bases). V lost 3 bases and J lost 6, with 11 bases in between. The CDR3 extends over 13 amino acids. The germline CDR1 and CDR2 sequences are MDHEN and SYDVKM.

This clone was observed a few times. The rearrangement joins TRBV30 to TRBJ1-2; 8 nucleotides line up with TRBD1. This CDR3 is 13 amino acids long. V dropped 4 bases and J dropped 2; count of bases not matched to a gene: 3. Germline-derived CDR1 and CDR2 are GTSNPN and SVGIG (reference sequence). CDR3 nucleotides: TGTGCCTGGACCCGACAGGGGAACTATGGCTACACCTTC. Its translation: CAWTRQGNYGYTF.

This chain links TRBV7-2 with TRBJ1-2; D is possibly TRBD1 (6 bases). Trimming shortened V by 3 bases and J by 3 bases, and 14 bases separated the two germline ends. Germline CDR1 is SGHTA and CDR2 is FQGNSA. This CDR3 comprises 15 residues. The CDR3 reads CASSFNRVGDYGYTF. The CDR3 DNA is TGTGCCAGCAGCTTCAACAGGGTTGGCGACTATGGCTACACCTTC.

CDR3 sequence: CASSPEPGTGAYQPQHF. The CDR3 DNA sequence: TGTGCCAGCAGCCCAGAGCCCGGGACAGGGGCTTATCAGCCCCAGCATTTT. This sequence joins TRBV5-5 and TRBJ1-5; 10 nucleotides agree with TRBD1. CDR3 size: 17 residues. V shed 4 bases, J shed 5 bases, and the junction held 12 bases outside the gene matches. The germline CDR1 and CDR2 sequences are SGHKS and YYEKEE (reference sequence).

The J gene is TRBJ1-2, the V gene TRBV3-1 (or the pseudogene TRBV3-2); D possibly corresponds to TRBD1 (5 bases). The CDR3 loop spans 15 amino acids. Germline assignment: CDR1 LGHDT and CDR2 YNNKEL (reference sequence). The V end was cut by 0 bases, the J end by 3 bases, with 11 bases between. The CDR3 nucleotides are TGTGCCAGCAGCCAAGATCGACAGAGATACTATGGCTACACCTTC. Amino acid sequence: CASSQDRQRYYGYTF.

V gene TRBV29-1 combines with J gene TRBJ1-2; 9 bases map to TRBD1. The CDR3 runs to 14 residues. After removal of 7 bases from V and 4 bases from J, the junction contained 10 bases not matched to a gene. Germline V gives CDR1 SQVTM, CDR2 ANQGSEA. CDR3 sequence (DNA): TGCAGCGGCTTGAGCGGGACAGGGTTCTATGGCTACACCTTC. Its translation is CSGLSGTGFYGYTF.

The chain is built from TRBV27 and TRBJ2-7, with 8 bases fitting TRBD1. The CDR3 has 15 amino acids. Unmatched junction bases numbered 14, after V lost 5 bases and J lost 8 bases. CDR1 is MNHEY and CDR2 is SMNVEV in the germline V gene (reference sequence). The CDR3 sequence: CASSPSRTGNLKQYF. The CDR3, as DNA: TGTGCCAGCAGTCCCTCCCGGACAGGGAATCTAAAGCAGTACTTC.

V usage is TRBV15 and J usage is TRBJ2-3; D unresolved. The CDR3 extends over 12 amino acids. V was shortened by 3 bases and J by 2 bases, with 3 bases between the two germline ends. Germline CDR1 and CDR2: LNHNV and YYDKDF (reference sequence). CDR3 sequence: CATSSLTDTQYF. The CDR3 DNA reads as TGTGCCACCAGCAGCCTCACAGATACGCAGTATTTT.

V is TRBV9 and J is TRBJ1-5; the D is unclear. The CDR3 contains 16 residues. Per the germline V gene, CDR1 is SGDLS and CDR2 is YYNGEE. With 0 bases removed from V and 0 bases from J, the gap between germline ends came to 10 bases. CDR3 protein: CASSVARGTSNQPQHF. The CDR3 DNA reads TGTGCCAGCAGCGTAGCTCGGGGTACTAGCAATCAGCCCCAGCATTTT.

The chain uses TRBV9 and TRBJ1-1; 8 nucleotides line up with TRBD1. The length of the CDR3 is 11 residues. The ends lost 7 bases at V and 7 bases at J; junction bases unmatched: 3. Germline assignment: CDR1 SGDLS and CDR2 YYNGEE. CDR3 DNA sequence: TGTGCCAGCGGAGACAGGGGTGAAGCTTTCTTT. It translates to CASGDRGEAFF.

The chain is built from TRBV30 and TRBJ1-2; no reliable D call. The CDR3 sequence is 16 residues long. V was clipped by 0 bases and J by 4 bases, with 18 bases between them. Germline loops: CDR1 GTSNPN, CDR2 SVGIG (reference sequence). This chain's CDR3 is CAWSVRRTLSSYGYTF. For the CDR3, the DNA is TGTGCCTGGAGTGTAAGGAGGACCCTATCATCCTATGGCTACACCTTC.

V gene TRBV28 combines with J gene TRBJ1-1, with 11 positions matching TRBD1. V dropped 10 bases and J dropped 4; count of bases not matched to a gene: 14. The CDR3 sequence is 16 residues long. The germline V gene has CDR1 MDHEN and CDR2 SYDVKM. Here the CDR3 reads CANSRITGTGGTEAFF. CDR3 in DNA: TGTGCCAATTCACGAATCACCGGGACAGGGGGCACTGAAGCTTTCTTT.